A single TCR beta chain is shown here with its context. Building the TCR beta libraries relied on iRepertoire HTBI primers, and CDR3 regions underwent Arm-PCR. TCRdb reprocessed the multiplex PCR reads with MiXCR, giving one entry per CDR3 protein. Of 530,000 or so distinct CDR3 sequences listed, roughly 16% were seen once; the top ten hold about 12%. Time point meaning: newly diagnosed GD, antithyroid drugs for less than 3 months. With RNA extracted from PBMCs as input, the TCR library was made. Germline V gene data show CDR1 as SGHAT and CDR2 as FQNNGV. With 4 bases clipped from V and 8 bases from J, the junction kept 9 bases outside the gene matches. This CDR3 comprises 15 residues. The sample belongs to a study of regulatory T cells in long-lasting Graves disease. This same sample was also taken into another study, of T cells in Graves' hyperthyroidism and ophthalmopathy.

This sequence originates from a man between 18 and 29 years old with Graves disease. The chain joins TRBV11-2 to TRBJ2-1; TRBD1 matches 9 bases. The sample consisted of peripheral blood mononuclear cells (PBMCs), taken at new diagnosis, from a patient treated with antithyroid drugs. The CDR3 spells CASSSPGQGSDEQFF. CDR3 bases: TGTGCCAGCAGCTCACCGGGACAGGGATCCGATGAGCAGTTCTTC.